This TCR beta chain was recovered during a study of vaccination and CD4 T cells after COVID-19. Study overall: Median time from second vaccine dose to sampling was roughly 76 days (14 to 241). Overlapping SARS-CoV-2, HCoV-NL63, HCoV-OC43 and HCoV-229E spike peptides were used to stimulate cells.

The treatment: approximately 10-day PBMC culture with coronavirus spike peptide pools or control peptides (ViraFEST assay). Before the COVID-19 pandemic (2011-2018), CD4+ T cells were obtained from the unexposed donor. The Oncomine TCR Beta short-read assay sequenced DNA from cultured CD4+ T cells. It was from cultured CD4+ T cells that genomic DNA was extracted. TCRdb analysed the PCR reads with MiXCR anew, one entry per CDR3 protein. The table includes some 9,000 distinct CDR3 sequences, approximately 34% detected once. The V gene lost 3 bases and the J gene lost 2 bases, with 5 bases spanning the gap. CDR3 length: 12 residues. Germline CDR1 and CDR2: WNHNN and SYGVQD (reference sequence). This clonotype was detected only a few times. Its antigen is not identified.

The sample taken for sequencing was CD4+ T cells from blood, cultured in vitro. The clonotype was recovered from a human donor in good health. The V call is TRBV10-1, the J call TRBJ2-7, with no clear D. The CDR3 DNA follows: TGCGCCAGCAGTGATTTACCCTACGAGCAGTACTTC. Translating it yields CASSDLPYEQYF.